This TCR beta chain derives from a study of T cell responses to AZD1222 COVID-19 vaccine. Here immunoSEQ multiplex PCR was the method, and the copy in TCRdb shows in-frame clones only, minus some. The sample contains about 120,000 clones, about nine tenths of which appear only once. The CDR3 runs 14 residues. Germline loops: CDR1 MGHDK, CDR2 SYGVNS. V shed 8 bases, J shed 7 bases, and the junction held 10 bases outside the gene matches. The sequence derives from an adult in good health. The specimen comprised peripheral blood, sampled on day 0 of AZD1222 vaccination. The chain couples TRBV25-1 to TRBJ1-1; TRBD1 matches 10 bases. The CDR3 is CASSPGQGGFEAFF. CDR3 bases: TGTGCCAGCTCCCCTGGACAGGGGGGCTTTGAAGCTTTCTTT.